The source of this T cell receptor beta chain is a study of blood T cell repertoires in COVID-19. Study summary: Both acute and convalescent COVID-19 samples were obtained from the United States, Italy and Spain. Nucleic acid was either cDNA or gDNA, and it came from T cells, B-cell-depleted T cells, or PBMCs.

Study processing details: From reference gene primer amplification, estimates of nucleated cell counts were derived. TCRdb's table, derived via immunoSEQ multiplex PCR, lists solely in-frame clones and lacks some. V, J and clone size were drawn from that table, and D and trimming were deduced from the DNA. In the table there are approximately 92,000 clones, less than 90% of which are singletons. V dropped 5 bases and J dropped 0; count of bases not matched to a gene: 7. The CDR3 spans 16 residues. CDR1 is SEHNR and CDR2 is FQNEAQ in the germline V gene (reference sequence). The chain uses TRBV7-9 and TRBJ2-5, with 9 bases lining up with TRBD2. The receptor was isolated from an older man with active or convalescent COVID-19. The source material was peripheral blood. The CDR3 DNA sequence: TGTGCCAGCAGCCTCAGACTAGCGGTGTACCAAGAGACCCAGTACTTC. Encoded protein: CASSLRLAVYQETQYF.